Listed below are T cell receptor beta chains from one sample, sequenced in a study of shared clonotypes between healthy human individuals. Using immunoSEQ multiplex PCR, the repertoire was profiled, and TCRdb retains in-frame clones only, with some absent. This sample carries about 2 million clones, 85% to 95% of them seen once, and the ten largest clones take 0.1% to 0.15%. Sequenced sample: naive CD4+ T cells sorted from blood. These receptor sequences come from a man aged 18 to 30 in good health. Each CDR3 is given without its conserved first and last residue. Clone size is shown for a subset of rows, as once, few, many or a class of expanded clone.

clone_size: once; v_call: TRBV28; cdr3_aa: AIQGQSTEAF
clone_size: NA; v_call: TRBV30; cdr3_aa: AWRGTVHEQY
clone_size: NA; v_call: TRBV9; cdr3_aa: ASSEGGTGREKLF
clone_size: NA; v_call: TRBV5-1; cdr3_aa: ASSSTGTVTGELF
clone_size: few; v_call: TRBV5-1; cdr3_aa: ASSLAGQKSSYNSPLH
clone_size: once; v_call: TRBV5-5; cdr3_aa: ASSLGREGAYEQY
clone_size: once; v_call: TRBV6-5; cdr3_aa: ASSWGAGAEETQY
clone_size: once; v_call: TRBV30; cdr3_aa: AWSPTGSFGNTIY
clone_size: NA; v_call: TRBV6-1; cdr3_aa: ASSSKQSSDTQY
clone_size: few; v_call: TRBV10-3; cdr3_aa: AITRDSNQPQH
clone_size: NA; v_call: TRBV7-2; cdr3_aa: ASSPGGQGINEQY
clone_size: NA; v_call: TRBV4-1; cdr3_aa: ASSQGILAGGVETQY
clone_size: once; v_call: TRBV5-1; cdr3_aa: ASSLESGGTYEQY
clone_size: NA; v_call: TRBV5-6; cdr3_aa: ASSLWTSGFSSYNEQF
clone_size: NA; v_call: TRBV6-5; cdr3_aa: ATKRGLTTGELF
clone_size: NA; v_call: TRBV25-1; cdr3_aa: ASSEAGGPNEKLF
clone_size: NA; v_call: TRBV2; cdr3_aa: ASSVTENTGELF
clone_size: NA; v_call: TRBV7-9; cdr3_aa: ASSPTELTSFTDTQY
clone_size: once; v_call: TRBV6-6; cdr3_aa: ASSWEGKSPLH
clone_size: NA; v_call: TRBV5-1; cdr3_aa: ASSPRGPLDTEAF
clone_size: NA; v_call: TRBV18; cdr3_aa: ASSPLGVDQPQH
clone_size: NA; v_call: TRBV6-5; cdr3_aa: ASSPQGSTDTQY
clone_size: NA; v_call: TRBV7-9; cdr3_aa: ASSLGWGQGEPNEKLF
clone_size: NA; v_call: TRBV9; cdr3_aa: ASSPNNNRDGGYT
clone_size: NA; v_call: TRBV2; cdr3_aa: ASSGRQGGSPLH
clone_size: NA; v_call: TRBV4-3; cdr3_aa: ASSQGPAGGSGNEQF
clone_size: NA; v_call: TRBV4-2; cdr3_aa: ASSHSLAGGQETQY
clone_size: few; v_call: TRBV4-3; cdr3_aa: ASSQDTYTLH
clone_size: NA; v_call: TRBV30; cdr3_aa: AWTLTGGATDTQY
clone_size: once; v_call: TRBV7-6; cdr3_aa: ASSRSRQGGGYT
clone_size: NA; v_call: TRBV27; cdr3_aa: ASSGGSGANVLT
clone_size: NA; v_call: TRBV7-9; cdr3_aa: ASSPSEGVGSPLH
clone_size: NA; v_call: TRBV6-5; cdr3_aa: ASSYGATVLEGTLH
clone_size: NA; v_call: TRBV11-2; cdr3_aa: ASSRMTSHEQY
clone_size: NA; v_call: TRBV5-4; cdr3_aa: ASSLLQGLNYGYT
clone_size: NA; v_call: TRBV7-9; cdr3_aa: ASSSRGGADTQY
clone_size: NA; v_call: TRBV2; cdr3_aa: ASIGVGNTIY
clone_size: NA; v_call: TRBV4-1; cdr3_aa: ASSQVSPGGEQY
clone_size: NA; v_call: TRBV5-1; cdr3_aa: ASSLDPTDTQY
clone_size: NA; v_call: TRBV30; cdr3_aa: AWDPSGNTIY
clone_size: NA; v_call: TRBV7-2; cdr3_aa: ASSFQGAVNYGYT
clone_size: NA; v_call: TRBV9; cdr3_aa: ASTRTASGRQETQY
clone_size: NA; v_call: TRBV7-8; cdr3_aa: ASSLVSHEQY
clone_size: NA; v_call: TRBV7-9; cdr3_aa: ASSLSGTSDSYNEQF
clone_size: NA; v_call: TRBV5-1; cdr3_aa: ASSFDRGVPWGDTQY
clone_size: NA; v_call: TRBV28; cdr3_aa: ASSLPRGGPYNSPLH
clone_size: NA; v_call: TRBV7-2; cdr3_aa: ASSSPPSGEPYEQY